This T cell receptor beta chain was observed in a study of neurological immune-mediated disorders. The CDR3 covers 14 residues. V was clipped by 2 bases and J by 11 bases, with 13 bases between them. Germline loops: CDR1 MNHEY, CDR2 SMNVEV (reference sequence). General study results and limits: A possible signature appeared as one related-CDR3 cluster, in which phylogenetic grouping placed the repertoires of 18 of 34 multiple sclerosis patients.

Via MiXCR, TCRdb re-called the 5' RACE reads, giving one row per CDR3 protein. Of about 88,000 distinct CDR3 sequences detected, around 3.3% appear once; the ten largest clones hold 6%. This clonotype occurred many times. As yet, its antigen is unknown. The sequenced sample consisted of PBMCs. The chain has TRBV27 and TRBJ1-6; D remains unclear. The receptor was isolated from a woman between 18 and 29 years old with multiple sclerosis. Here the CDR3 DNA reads TGTGCCAGCAGTTTAAATATTGGGGAACCACCCCTCCACTTT. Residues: CASSLNIGEPPLHF.